The 23 T cell receptor beta chains below come from one sample, sequenced in a study of T cells in women clearing cervical HPV infection. Repertoires were generated with immunoSEQ multiplex PCR, while TCRdb's copy carries only in-frame clones and drops some. Its clone listing holds fewer than 50,000 clones. Sequencing used blood buffy coat. These TCRs come from a woman aged 18 to 75 with a cervical HPV16 infection that either progressed to CIN3+ or cleared (not recorded which).

Note on this clone: The read is 3 residues too short to cover the CDR3 end, so that end is filled in from the germline J gene. V and J are TRBV18 and TRBJ1-1; the D gene is possibly TRBD1 (6 bases). With 2 bases removed from V and 1 base from J, the gap between germline ends came to 11 bases. CDR1 is KGHSH, CDR2 LQKENI, per germline. The CDR3 is 15 residues long. CDR3 DNA, as far as it was read: TGTGCCAGCTCACCAGTGGGACATGCGAACACTGAA. Amino acids: CASSPVGHANTE. The entire CDR3 sequence reads CASSPVGHANTEAFF.

The CDR3 spells CASRAREGQNTEAFF. CDR3 bases read: TGTGCCAGTAGAGCGAGGGAGGGACAGAACACTGAA. The chain links TRBV19 to TRBJ1-1, with D maybe TRBD1 (6 bases). Read data end 3 residues before the CDR3 end; the end is taken from the germline J gene. CDR3 length equals 15 residues. Trimming removed 6 bases from V and 1 base from J, with 15 bases in between. Germline lookup yields CDR1 LNHDA and CDR2 SQIVND (reference sequence). The variable domain in full, with the rest retrieved from reference TRBV19 and TRBJ1-1, is DGGITQSPKYLFRKEGQNVTLSCEQNLNHDAMYWYRQDPGQGLRLIYYSQIVNDFQKGDIAEGYSVSREKKESFPLTVTSAQKNPTAFYLCASRAREGQNTEAFFGQGTRLTVV.

As concerns this clone: The read terminates 3 residues before the CDR3 end, so the remaining end is supplied by the germline J gene. This sequence joins TRBV5-1 and TRBJ2-2; 13 bases are shared with TRBD2. Germline lookup yields CDR1 SGHRS and CDR2 YFSETQ. V was clipped by 3 bases and J by 6 bases; unmatched bases: 11. CDR3 length equals 18 residues. The sequenced CDR3 bases are TGCGCCAGCAGCTCCATAAGCGGACTAGCGGGAGAACCCGGGGAG. Protein product: CASSSISGLAGEPGE. The CDR3, in full, reads CASSSISGLAGEPGELFF.

The CDR3 is CAIGGGPPAGASTDTQYF. The sequenced part of the CDR3 DNA is TGTGCCATCGGGGGGGGCCCGCCCGCAGGGGCTAGCACAGATACG. The chain combines TRBV10-3 with TRBJ2-3; D is perhaps TRBD2 (7 bases). The read ends 3 residues early relative to the CDR3; the germline J gene fills the gap. The CDR3 has 18 residues. V was pared by 8 bases and J by 0 bases, with 24 bases between. Germline CDR1 is ENHRY and CDR2 is SYGVKD.

In regard to this clone: The CDR3 extends 3 residues past the end of the read, so its final part is completed from the germline J gene. The same CDR3 also results from other DNA sequences found in this sample. The chain carries TRBV7-3 and TRBJ2-2; D is unclear. The germline CDR1 and CDR2 sequences are SGHTA and FQGTGA. The CDR3 runs 14 residues. V gave up 0 bases and J gave up 5 bases, with 7 bases separating them. CDR3 DNA, as far as it was read: TGTGCCAGCAGCTTAACTGGCGGAACCGGGGAG. Encoded protein: CASSLTGGTGE. The CDR3, in full, reads CASSLTGGTGELFF. The whole variable domain, remainder taken from reference TRBV7-3 and TRBJ2-2, is GAGVSQTPSNKVTEKGKYVELRCDPISGHTALYWYRQSLGQGPEFLIYFQGTGAADDSGLPNDRFFAVRPEGSVSTLKIQRTERGDSAVYLCASSLTGGTGELFFGEGSRLTVL.

As for this clone: From the germline J gene comes the end of the CDR3, since the read stops 3 residues before it. The rearrangement uses TRBV20-1 and TRBJ1-4, with 9 bases fitting TRBD1. Germline V lookup: CDR1 DFQATT, CDR2 SNEGSKA (reference sequence). The CDR3 loop spans 16 amino acids. The trim removed 1 base at V and 7 bases at J, leaving 10 bases unmatched. CDR3 loop: CSARASWTGEGEKLFF. CDR3 bases read: TGCAGTGCTAGAGCTTCTTGGACAGGGGAGGGTGAAAAA.

With respect to this clone: The read falls 3 residues short of the CDR3 end, and the missing part is taken from the germline J gene. The chain has TRBV10-1 and TRBJ1-2; TRBD1 agrees at 7 bases. This CDR3 contains 15 residues. Germline V gene sequence: CDR1 WNHNN, CDR2 SYGVQD (reference sequence). The J segment lost 5 bases and the V segment lost 4 bases, leaving 10 bases of the junction unmatched. CDR3 amino acids: CASSGRRGRLYGYTF. CDR3 bases read: TGCGCCAGCAGTGGCCGTAGGGGGCGTCTATATGGC.

The sequenced part of the CDR3 DNA is TGTGCCATCAGTGAGTCGAGTTCAGGGAGTAACACTGAA. Protein product: CAISESSSGSNTE. The whole CDR3 protein is CAISESSSGSNTEAFF. This rearrangement joins TRBV10-3 to TRBJ1-1; D possibly corresponds to TRBD1 (5 bases). From the germline J gene comes the end of the CDR3, since the read stops 3 residues before it. This CDR3 has 16 amino acids. Deletions cut 0 bases from V and 2 bases from J, with 13 bases between. CDR1 ENHRY and CDR2 SYGVKD come from the germline V gene.

Comments on this clone: The CDR3 goes on 3 residues after the read ends, and that part is filled in from the germline J gene. The chain is built from TRBV19 and TRBJ2-1; 11 nucleotides match TRBD2. Trimming removed 9 bases from V and 5 bases from J; junction bases left unmatched: 6. Germline V gene sequence: CDR1 LNHDA, CDR2 SQIVND (reference sequence). The CDR3 is 14 residues long. Partial CDR3 DNA: TGTGCCAGGGAACTAGCGGGAGCGGACAATGAG. This sequence encodes CARELAGADNE. The whole CDR3 protein is CARELAGADNEQFF. Full variable domain (rest looked up from reference TRBV19 and TRBJ2-1): DGGITQSPKYLFRKEGQNVTLSCEQNLNHDAMYWYRQDPGQGLRLIYYSQIVNDFQKGDIAEGYSVSREKKESFPLTVTSAQKNPTAFYLCARELAGADNEQFFGPGTRLTVL.

Concerning this clone: The read stops 3 residues short of the end of the CDR3; the missing end is completed from the germline J gene. This sequence joins TRBV20-1 and TRBJ2-7; 8 nucleotides line up with TRBD1. V dropped 6 bases and J dropped 3; count of bases not matched to a gene: 4. Germline lookup yields CDR1 DFQATT and CDR2 SNEGSKA (reference sequence). The CDR3 has 12 residues. Here the CDR3 reads CSAKGQVYEQYF. The covered CDR3 bases are TGCAGTGCGAAGGGACAGGTCTACGAG.

Partial CDR3 DNA: TGTGCCAGCAGATTGGGGACAGCTGGAAACACC. Translation gives CASRLGTAGNT. The CDR3 in its entirety is CASRLGTAGNTIYF. This chain connects TRBV28 to TRBJ1-3; 7 positions agree with TRBD1. Read data end 3 residues before the CDR3 end; the end is taken from the germline J gene. V lost 6 bases and J lost 2; bases outside the gene matches: 4. Germline assignment: CDR1 MDHEN and CDR2 SYDVKM. CDR3 length: 14 residues.

As concerns this clone: The CDR3 end falls 3 residues outside the read, so it is completed with the germline J gene. The chain employs TRBV5-5 and TRBJ1-5; TRBD1 is a possible D gene (6 bases). Germline-derived CDR1 and CDR2 are SGHKS and YYEKEE (reference sequence). The CDR3 extends over 15 amino acids. With 3 bases removed from V and 4 bases from J, the gap between germline ends came to 14 bases. The CDR3 spells CASSYRDTQNQPQHF. CDR3 bases read: TGTGCCAGCAGCTACCGGGACACCCAAAATCAGCCC. The full variable domain, rest sourced from reference TRBV5-5 and TRBJ1-5, is DAGVTQSPTHLIKTRGQQVTLRCSPISGHKSVSWYQQVLGQGPQFIFQYYEKEERGRGNFPDRFSARQFPNYSSELNVNALLLGDSALYLCASSYRDTQNQPQHFGDGTRLSIL.

A note on this clone: From the germline J gene comes the end of the CDR3, since the read stops 3 residues before it. V and J are TRBV29-1 and TRBJ2-1; the D gene is possibly TRBD2 (6 bases). Germline V gene sequence: CDR1 SQVTM, CDR2 ANQGSEA. The germline V and J ends were trimmed by 6 bases and 6 bases, with 15 bases remaining between them. The length of the CDR3 is 13 residues. The sequenced CDR3 bases are TGCAGCGTATACCGCGGGGTGATCAATGAG. Protein: CSVYRGVINE. In full, the CDR3 reads CSVYRGVINEQFF.

With respect to this clone: The CDR3 extends 3 residues past the end of the read, so its final part is completed from the germline J gene. V is TRBV11-1 and J is TRBJ1-6, with a possible D match to TRBD1 (5 bases). This CDR3 comprises 12 residues. V shed 7 bases and J shed 9 bases, with 10 bases lying between them. Germline V gives CDR1 SGHAT, CDR2 FQDESV (reference sequence). CDR3 sequence: CASTLTVSPLHF. The covered CDR3 bases are TGTGCCAGCACCCTGACAGTTTCACCC.

Turning to this clone: The CDR3 end is not reached by the read, which stops 3 residues before it; the germline J gene fills it in. The V and J genes are TRBV2 and TRBJ2-1; TRBD2 agrees at 7 bases. After removal of 6 bases from V and 3 bases from J, the junction contained 8 bases not matched to a gene. CDR3 length: 15 residues. CDR1 is SNHLY and CDR2 is FYNNEI in the germline V gene. The sequenced CDR3 bases are TGTGCCAGCAGCCCTGGTAGCGGGCACTACAATGAG. Translation: CASSPGSGHYNE. The full CDR3 reads CASSPGSGHYNEQFF.

A remark on this clone: The read stops 3 residues short of the end of the CDR3; the missing end is completed from the germline J gene. The gene calls are TRBV30 and TRBJ2-5, with 7 bases aligning to TRBD2. The V gene's germline CDR1 is GTSNPN and CDR2 SVGIG (reference sequence). This CDR3 has 12 amino acids. The V gene end was trimmed by 2 bases and the J gene end by 5 bases; junction bases not matched to a gene: 2. CDR3 amino acids: CAWSLGGETQYF. Partial CDR3 DNA: TGTGCCTGGAGTCTCGGGGGGGAGACC.

With respect to this clone: The sequenced fragment ends 3 residues before the CDR3 boundary, so the rest is inferred from the germline J gene. The rearrangement uses TRBV30 and TRBJ2-5; TRBD1 matches at 10 bases. CDR3 size: 15 residues. Germline trimming cut 3 bases from V and 4 bases from J; bases unmatched to any gene: 8. From germline, CDR1 is GTSNPN and CDR2 SVGIG (reference sequence). The covered CDR3 bases are TGTGCCTGGAGATCCGGGACAGGGGTTGGAGAGACC. The encoded protein is CAWRSGTGVGET. The full CDR3 protein is CAWRSGTGVGETQYF.

For this clone: The CDR3 end falls 3 residues outside the read, so it is completed with the germline J gene. Distinct nucleotide sequences in the sample also encode this CDR3. This chain joins TRBV5-4 and TRBJ2-3; TRBD1 is a possible D gene (6 bases). CDR1 and CDR2 from the germline V gene are SGHNT and YYREEE (reference sequence). The length of the CDR3 is 14 residues. The germline V and J ends were trimmed by 4 bases and 2 bases, with 11 bases remaining between them. This CDR3 is CASSTGQYTDTQYF. CDR3 DNA, as far as it was read: TGTGCCAGCAGCACTGGACAGTACACAGATACG. Full variable domain (outside the CDR3, taken from reference TRBV5-4 and TRBJ2-3): ETGVTQSPTHLIKTRGQQVTLRCSSQSGHNTVSWYQQALGQGPQFIFQYYREEENGRGNFPPRFSGLQFPNYSSELNVNALELDDSALYLCASSTGQYTDTQYFGPGTRLTVL.

Remarks on this clone: Coverage ceases 3 residues before the CDR3 finishes, and the germline J gene fills in the end. This chain links TRBV18 with TRBJ2-4; a possible D gene is TRBD1 (6 bases). Trimming shortened V by 4 bases and J by 0 bases, and 10 bases separated the two germline ends. CDR3 length: 15 residues. CDR1 KGHSH and CDR2 LQKENI come from the germline V gene. CDR3 DNA, as far as it was read: TGTGCCAGCTCACTGGACAGACTAGCCAAAAACATT. Protein sequence: CASSLDRLAKNI. The full CDR3 sequence reads CASSLDRLAKNIQYF.

With regard to this clone: The CDR3 extends 3 residues past the end of the read, so its final part is completed from the germline J gene. The chain uses TRBV2 and TRBJ2-2, with D uncertain. Germline CDR1 SNHLY, CDR2 FYNNEI. This CDR3 contains 15 residues. Trimming took off 5 bases at V and 0 bases at J, with 10 bases between the two ends. CDR3 DNA (partial): TGTGCCAGCAGTCTATCGAATACGAACACCGGGGAG. Translated: CASSLSNTNTGE. From start to end, the CDR3 is CASSLSNTNTGELFF.

A remark on this clone: The CDR3 end falls 3 residues outside the read, so it is completed with the germline J gene. The chain has TRBV6-1 and TRBJ1-6, with 9 bases fitting TRBD1. Germline V CDR1 and CDR2: MNHNS, SASEGT. CDR3 size: 13 residues. The V and J ends lost 4 bases and 11 bases, in that order; junction bases with no gene match: 3. CDR3 protein: CASSGDRATPLHF. Partial CDR3 DNA: TGTGCCAGCAGTGGGGACAGGGCGACACCC.

Note on this clone: The read ends 3 residues early relative to the CDR3; the germline J gene fills the gap. This rearrangement joins TRBV29-1 to TRBJ2-7; 7 bases map to TRBD1. Germline loops: CDR1 SQVTM, CDR2 ANQGSEA. V lost 6 bases, J lost 2 bases, and 7 bases stayed unmatched. This CDR3 spans 13 amino acids. CDR3 bases read: TGCAGCGTCGAGACAGGGATGACCTACGAG. Amino acid sequence: CSVETGMTYE. The entire CDR3 protein is CSVETGMTYEQYF.

The CDR3 bases that were read are TGTGCCAGCAGCTTGTGGGGTACAGGCCGCACTGAA. It specifies CASSLWGTGRTE. The CDR3 in full is CASSLWGTGRTEAFF. V usage is TRBV5-6 and J usage is TRBJ1-1, with D maybe TRBD1 (5 bases). Read coverage stops 3 residues before the CDR3 terminus; the germline J gene supplies the remainder. This CDR3 contains 15 residues. Germline loops: CDR1 SGHDT, CDR2 YYEEEE. Between the trimmed V and J ends, which lost 1 base and 4 bases, there was a span of 14 bases.